The present TCR beta chain was sequenced within a study of low-dose radiotherapy and immunotherapy resistance in tumors (dated 2022 in TCRdb). About the study as a whole: In Cohort 1, 0.5 Gy per fraction was delivered every 2 weeks, and a total PTV dose of 6.5 Gy was prescribed. In Cohort 2, 1 Gy per fraction was delivered every two weeks, for a total of 13 Gy over 26 weeks. Patients were given nivolumab as a 240 mg flat dose every two weeks and ipilimumab at 1 mg/kg every six weeks, with both drugs delivered intravenously. Intravenous cyclophosphamide at 200 mg/m2 was administered every two weeks, one day ahead of each radiation and immunotherapy administration. Starting on cycle 1 day 1, patients took 300 mg of aspirin by mouth once a day for four cycles. Randomization of trial participants into treatment groups was not performed. Eight patients were included in the translational analysis: three from the first dose cohort and the first five from the second dose cohort.

Donors were enrolled in RACIN, a single-arm phase I dose-escalation trial combining nivolumab, ipilimumab, aspirin, low-dose cyclophosphamide and low-dose radiotherapy. Patients with advanced, TIL-negative solid tumors were considered eligible. To note about this clonotype: Its antigen is still unknown. Base-call qualities are not available, and no considerably larger clone is one nucleotide away.

First-strand cDNA was synthesized using Superscript III and a set of TRAV- and TRBV-specific primers, so that both TCRalpha and TCRbeta chains were covered. TCRs were amplified with Phusion for 20 PCR cycles, with a constant-region primer paired with the adapter attached to the V primers. The isolated mRNA was amplified using the MessageAmp II aRNA Amplification Kit, with in vitro transcription performed for about 15 hours at 37 degrees C. mRNA for TCR sequencing was isolated with the Dynabeads mRNA DIRECT Purification Kit. A second approximately 25-cycle Phusion PCR added indexed Illumina adapters, and products were purified with AMPure XP beads. In the paper's pipeline: Custom Perl scripts pooled TCR sequences encoding the same protein, removed out-of-frame sequences and computed each clonotype's abundance. Any TCR sequence supported by only a single read was excluded from analysis. Repertoire metrics included Shannon entropy, Gini index, clonality, richness, and frequency of TCRs shared between repertoires. Using fastp at Q25 and MiXCR, TCRdb reprocessed the public reads and kept productive beta chains. For every CDR3 protein sequence, its rows merge into one entry that carries the most common genes and DNA. The V and J calls, along with clone size, are taken from TCRdb and not from the paper's own processing. The table for this sample lists some 11,000 distinct CDR3 sequences; 51% of them were counted only once. The ten largest clones add up to about 8% of the sample.

CDR1 and CDR2, per the germline V gene, are SGDLS and YYNGEE. The V end loses 0 bases and the J end loses 4 bases, and a stretch of 14 bases separates them. Reading from cysteine to phenylalanine, the CDR3 counts 16 amino acids. Solely the CDR3 DNA is kept, with 48 bases framed from the first base. This clonotype was sampled from a human donor with advanced metastatic prostate, ovarian, gallbladder or colorectal cancer (not recorded which). This table probably holds off-target reads from a library built for another chain. Recombination joined TRBV9 with TRBJ2-1; a tentative D match to TRBD2 spans 7 bases. CDR3 region: CASSVVGGGSYNEQFF. The DNA sequence reads TGTGCCAGCAGCGTAGTGGGGGGGGGCTCGTACAATGAGCAGTTCTTC.